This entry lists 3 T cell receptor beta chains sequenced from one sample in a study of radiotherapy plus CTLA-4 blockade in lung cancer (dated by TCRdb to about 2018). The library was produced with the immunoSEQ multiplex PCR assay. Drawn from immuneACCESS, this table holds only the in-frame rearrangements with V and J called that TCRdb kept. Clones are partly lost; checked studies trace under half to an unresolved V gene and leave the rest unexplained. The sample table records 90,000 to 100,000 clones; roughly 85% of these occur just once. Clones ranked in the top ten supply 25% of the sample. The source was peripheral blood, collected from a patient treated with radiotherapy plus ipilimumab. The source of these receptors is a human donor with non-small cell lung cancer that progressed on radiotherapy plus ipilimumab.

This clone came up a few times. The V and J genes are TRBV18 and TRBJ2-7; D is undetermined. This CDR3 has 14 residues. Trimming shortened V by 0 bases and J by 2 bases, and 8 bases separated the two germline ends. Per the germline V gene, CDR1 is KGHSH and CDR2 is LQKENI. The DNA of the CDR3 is TGTGCCAGCTCACCACCGAAAGTAGCCTACGAGCAGTACTTC. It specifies CASSPPKVAYEQYF.

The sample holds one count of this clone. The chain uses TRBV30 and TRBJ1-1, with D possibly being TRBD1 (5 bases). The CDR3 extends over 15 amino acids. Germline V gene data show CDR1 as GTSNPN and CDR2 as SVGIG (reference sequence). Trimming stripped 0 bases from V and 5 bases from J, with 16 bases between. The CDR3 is CAWSVWPGRMTEAFF. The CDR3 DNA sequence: TGTGCCTGGAGTGTATGGCCGGGGCGGATGACTGAAGCTTTCTTT.

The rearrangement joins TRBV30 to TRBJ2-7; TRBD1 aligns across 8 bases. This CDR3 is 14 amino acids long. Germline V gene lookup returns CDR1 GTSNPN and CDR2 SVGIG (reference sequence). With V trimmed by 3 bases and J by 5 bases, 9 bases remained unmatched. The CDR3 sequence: CAWSVDRGYHEQYF. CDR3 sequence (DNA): TGTGCCTGGAGCGTAGACAGGGGTTACCACGAGCAGTACTTC. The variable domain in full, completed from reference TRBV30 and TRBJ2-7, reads SQTIHQWPATLVQPVGSPLSLECTVEGTSNPNLYWYRQAAGRGLQLLFYSVGIGQISSEVPQNLSASRPQDRQFILSSKKLLLSDSGFYLCAWSVDRGYHEQYFGPGTRLTVT.